This is a list of T cell receptor beta chains from one sample in a study of blood T cell repertoires in COVID-19. Clones were read by immunoSEQ multiplex PCR, and TCRdb kept only the in-frame ones, dropping some. The data show around 87,000 clones, about 80% seen once. Sequenced material: peripheral blood. These receptors came from a human donor in a cohort sampled during active COVID-19. CDR3s include the opening cysteine and the closing phenylalanine or tryptophan. Fields, in order: V gene, J gene, D gene, CDR3 protein. D genes are given only for firm matches.

v_gene: TRBV7-9; j_gene: TRBJ1-2; d_gene: -; CDR3aa: CASSSGSTNYGYTF
v_gene: TRBV5-1; j_gene: TRBJ2-6; d_gene: -; CDR3aa: CASSHSPGANVLTF
v_gene: TRBV11-3; j_gene: TRBJ2-1; d_gene: -; CDR3aa: CASSLISGGIGEQFF
v_gene: TRBV27; j_gene: TRBJ1-6; d_gene: -; CDR3aa: CASSPRGLLNSPLHF
v_gene: TRBV19; j_gene: TRBJ2-1; d_gene: -; CDR3aa: CASSIGGLYNEQFF
v_gene: TRBV28; j_gene: TRBJ2-7; d_gene: -; CDR3aa: CASSLYRRDSVSYEQYF
v_gene: TRBV6-5; j_gene: TRBJ2-7; d_gene: -; CDR3aa: CASVVSLSSYEQYF
v_gene: TRBV19; j_gene: TRBJ1-1; d_gene: -; CDR3aa: CASSIDSRRNTEAFF
v_gene: TRBV11-2; j_gene: TRBJ1-3; d_gene: -; CDR3aa: CASSLAPSSGNTIYF
v_gene: TRBV5-6; j_gene: TRBJ2-6; d_gene: -; CDR3aa: CASSLGLSGANVLTF
v_gene: TRBV30; j_gene: TRBJ1-4; d_gene: TRBD1; CDR3aa: CAWSAPGTGGEKLFF
v_gene: TRBV10-3; j_gene: TRBJ2-5; d_gene: TRBD2; CDR3aa: CAISEQLAGARGTQYF
v_gene: TRBV5-1; j_gene: TRBJ1-3; d_gene: -; CDR3aa: CASSLGAFSGNTIYF
v_gene: TRBV7-7; j_gene: TRBJ2-2; d_gene: -; CDR3aa: CASSPGRGGAGELFF
v_gene: TRBV5-6; j_gene: TRBJ1-6; d_gene: TRBD1; CDR3aa: CASNQQGNSPLHF
v_gene: TRBV7-2; j_gene: TRBJ2-6; d_gene: TRBD1; CDR3aa: CASSPGQGGSGANVLTF
v_gene: TRBV29-1; j_gene: TRBJ1-2; d_gene: -; CDR3aa: CSVEENRSRVHGYTF
v_gene: TRBV21-1; j_gene: TRBJ2-2; d_gene: -; CDR3aa: CASSQGLAGFFNTGELFF
v_gene: TRBV19; j_gene: TRBJ1-1; d_gene: TRBD1; CDR3aa: CASRPKPGQGNTEAFF
v_gene: TRBV28; j_gene: TRBJ1-5; d_gene: -; CDR3aa: CASSSPRTRVLQPQHF
v_gene: TRBV6-2/TRBV6-3; j_gene: TRBJ1-5; d_gene: -; CDR3aa: CASSTPARARVDQPQHF
v_gene: TRBV15; j_gene: TRBJ1-2; d_gene: -; CDR3aa: CATSGGPYGYTF
v_gene: TRBV6-1; j_gene: TRBJ2-3; d_gene: TRBD2; CDR3aa: CASSEKTSGFLGDTQYF
v_gene: TRBV28; j_gene: TRBJ1-1; d_gene: -; CDR3aa: CASREVNTEAFF
v_gene: TRBV3-1/TRBV3-2; j_gene: TRBJ1-3; d_gene: -; CDR3aa: CASSQDRGSGNTIYF
v_gene: TRBV7-9; j_gene: TRBJ1-2; d_gene: -; CDR3aa: CASSLGQGINYGYTF
v_gene: TRBV28; j_gene: TRBJ1-4; d_gene: -; CDR3aa: CASSLDLDRGETGEKLFF
v_gene: TRBV14; j_gene: TRBJ2-7; d_gene: -; CDR3aa: CASSRRYEQYF
v_gene: TRBV19; j_gene: TRBJ2-7; d_gene: TRBD1; CDR3aa: CASSTGQGYEQYF
v_gene: TRBV5-1; j_gene: TRBJ2-2; d_gene: -; CDR3aa: CASGQGFGELFF
v_gene: TRBV28; j_gene: TRBJ1-1; d_gene: -; CDR3aa: CASRQNTEAFF
v_gene: TRBV11-2; j_gene: TRBJ2-1; d_gene: TRBD2; CDR3aa: CASSWLAGTDYNEQFF
v_gene: TRBV5-1; j_gene: TRBJ2-2; d_gene: -; CDR3aa: CASSEQGNTGELFF
v_gene: TRBV7-3; j_gene: TRBJ1-1; d_gene: TRBD1; CDR3aa: CASSYRQGNTEAFF
v_gene: TRBV6-1; j_gene: TRBJ2-7; d_gene: -; CDR3aa: CASSEGSGGADEQYF
v_gene: TRBV5-4; j_gene: TRBJ2-4; d_gene: -; CDR3aa: CASSGLAKNIQYF
v_gene: TRBV7-6; j_gene: TRBJ1-3; d_gene: -; CDR3aa: CASSSGLPSSGNTIYF